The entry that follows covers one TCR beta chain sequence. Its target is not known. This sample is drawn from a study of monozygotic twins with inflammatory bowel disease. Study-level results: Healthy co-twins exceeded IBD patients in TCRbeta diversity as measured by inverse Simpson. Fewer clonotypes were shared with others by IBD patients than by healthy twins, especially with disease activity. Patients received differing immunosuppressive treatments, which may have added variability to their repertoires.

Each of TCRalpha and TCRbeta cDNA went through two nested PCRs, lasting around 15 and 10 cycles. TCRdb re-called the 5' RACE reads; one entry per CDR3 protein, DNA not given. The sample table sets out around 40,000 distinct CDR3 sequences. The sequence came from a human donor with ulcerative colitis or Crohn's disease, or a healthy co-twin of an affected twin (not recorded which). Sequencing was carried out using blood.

CDR3 protein: CASSFSSASGGPGEQFF. V gene TRBV7-7 combines with J gene TRBJ2-1; TCRdb's D gene call, TRBD2, goes unchecked for lack of DNA. CDR3 length: 17 amino acids. Germline V gives CDR1 SSHAT, CDR2 FNYEAQ (reference sequence).